The 11 T cell receptor beta chains below all came from one sample that was sequenced in a study of blood T cell repertoires in COVID-19. TCRdb's table, derived via immunoSEQ multiplex PCR, lists solely in-frame clones and lacks some. Found here are almost 20,000 clones, approximately 95% of them singletons; the top ten hold about 4%. What was sequenced was peripheral blood. These receptors came from a woman aged 50 to 60 with active COVID-19.

The chain couples TRBV19 to TRBJ2-7; 8 bases match TRBD2. Trimming removed 6 bases from V and 2 bases from J; junction bases left unmatched: 6. In germline, CDR1 is LNHDA, CDR2 SQIVND (reference sequence). This CDR3 has 14 residues. CDR3 amino acids: CASSRLAPPYEQYF. The DNA of the CDR3 is TGTGCCAGTAGCCGACTAGCGCCGCCCTACGAGCAGTACTTC.

DNA for the CDR3: TGTGCCAGCCATGGGCTGGAGAACACTGAAGCTTTCTTT. It codes for CASHGLENTEAFF. J is TRBJ1-1 and V is TRBV27, with D hard to call. This CDR3 spans 13 amino acids. The germline V and J ends were trimmed by 8 bases and 1 base, with 11 bases remaining between them. The germline V gene encodes CDR1 MNHEY and CDR2 SMNVEV (reference sequence).

The chain combines TRBV19 with TRBJ2-7; the match to TRBD2 covers 13 bases. CDR1 and CDR2 from the germline V gene are LNHDA and SQIVND (reference sequence). The trim removed 5 bases at V and 6 bases at J, leaving 7 bases unmatched. This CDR3 is built from 15 residues. The CDR3 sequence is CASSFGTSGTSEQYF. The DNA of the CDR3 is TGTGCCAGTAGTTTCGGGACTAGCGGGACTAGCGAGCAGTACTTC.

V usage is TRBV10-2 and J usage is TRBJ2-7; D is perhaps TRBD1 (5 bases). V lost 6 bases, J lost 5 bases, and 11 bases lay in between. CDR1 is WSHSY, CDR2 SAAADI, per germline. The CDR3 length is 12 residues. The CDR3 region has the DNA TGCGCCAGCAGCGGCAGGGATAACGAGCAGTACTTC. Residues: CASSGRDNEQYF.

This chain joins TRBV15 and TRBJ2-3; a possible D gene is TRBD1 (5 bases). CDR1 is LNHNV, CDR2 YYDKDF, per germline (reference sequence). There are 17 residues in the CDR3. V was shortened by 0 bases and J by 2 bases, with 15 bases between the two germline ends. CDR3 protein: CATSRELTGSLTDTQYF. Here the CDR3 DNA reads TGTGCCACCAGCAGAGAGCTTACAGGTTCGCTCACAGATACGCAGTATTTT.

V is TRBV23-1 and J is TRBJ2-1; D is ambiguous. TRBV23-1 is filed as an ORF, its function uncertain. The CDR3 is made up of 15 amino acids. V lost 3 bases and J 0 bases, leaving 9 bases between the germline ends. CDR3 in DNA: TGCGCCAGCAGTCAGGTCGAGAGCTCCTACAATGAGCAGTTCTTC. As protein: CASSQVESSYNEQFF.

This clone appeared a few times. The CDR3 here is CASSQRSGNTIYF. The CDR3 nucleotides are TGCGCCAGCAGCCAACGTTCTGGAAACACCATATATTTT. This chain connects TRBV4-1 to TRBJ1-3; the D is unclear. Germline-derived CDR1 and CDR2 are MGHRA and YSYEKL. The CDR3 is made up of 13 amino acids. V lost 2 bases to trimming and J lost 1 base, with 3 bases between them.

The chain has TRBV6-5 and TRBJ1-5; D is unclear. The CDR3 has 13 amino acids. CDR1 is MNHEY and CDR2 is SVGAGI in the germline V gene. V lost 2 bases and J 5 bases, leaving 7 bases between the germline ends. Here the CDR3 reads CASSYDGDQPQHF. CDR3 nucleotide sequence: TGTGCCAGCAGTTACGACGGAGATCAGCCCCAGCATTTT.

J is TRBJ2-3 and V is TRBV7-8; 8 bases match TRBD2. The CDR3 spans 16 residues. Germline values: CDR1 SGHVS, CDR2 FQNEAQ. After removal of 6 bases from V and 4 bases from J, the junction contained 12 bases not matched to a gene. DNA of the CDR3: TGTGCCAGCAGGATAACCGGCGGACTAGCAGCAGATACGCAGTATTTT. Protein: CASRITGGLAADTQYF.

The V and J genes are TRBV3-1 (or the pseudogene TRBV3-2) and TRBJ1-2; tentative D call: TRBD1 (5 bases). The germline CDR1 and CDR2 sequences are LGHDT and YNNKEL (reference sequence). The CDR3 loop spans 14 amino acids. The V end was cut by 2 bases, the J end by 7 bases, with 14 bases between. CDR3 protein: CASSQFGGGSGYTF. CDR3 nucleotide sequence: TGTGCCAGCAGCCAATTTGGGGGGGGAAGTGGCTACACCTTC.

The gene calls are TRBV16 and TRBJ1-3; maybe TRBD1 (5 bases). With 0 bases removed from V and 2 bases from J, the gap between germline ends came to 20 bases. The CDR3 sequence is 19 residues long. Germline V gene data show CDR1 as KGHSY and CDR2 as FQNENV. CDR3 sequence (DNA): TGTGCCAGCAGCCAATCTTCTCTGGGGCCGACAGTCGCTGGAAACACCATATATTTT. This gives the protein CASSQSSLGPTVAGNTIYF.